What follows are 11 T cell receptor delta chains derived from one specimen sequenced in a study of gamma delta lymphoproliferative disorders and STAT genes. TCRdb called clones anew from the multiplex PCR reads with CATT. This repertoire shows over a thousand delta-chain clones, around 2.9% found once; its top ten account for about 64%. PBMCs from patients and controls supplied the genomic DNA for sequencing. The sequencing sample was made of blood. These receptor sequences come from a human donor with gamma-delta T-cell large granular lymphocyte leukemia.

By sample share, this clone is large. The rearrangement joins TRAV23/DV6 to TRDJ1, with a tentative D call TRDD3 (6 bases). The CDR3 spans 16 residues. In germline, CDR1 is NTAFDY, CDR2 IRPDVSE (reference sequence). The CDR3 DNA is TGTGCCTCCCCCAGGAGGTGGGGGCTCACTACCGATAAACTCATCTTT. Translated, it gives CASPRRWGLTTDKLIF. The whole variable domain, remainder taken from reference TRAV23/DV6 and TRDJ1, is QQQVKQSPQSLIVQKGGISIINCAYENTAFDYFPWYQQFPGKGPALLIAIRPDVSEKKEGRFTISFNKSAKQFSLHIMDSQPGDSATYFCASPRRWGLTTDKLIFGKGTRVTVEP.

CDR3 protein: CSVLGKGHTDKLIF. The DNA for the CDR3 is TGTAGTGTACTGGGAAAAGGGCACACCGATAAACTCATCTTT. For the J gene the call is TRDJ1; the V gene lacks a call; the D call in the table, TRDD3, was not verified against the DNA. The CDR3 is 14 residues long.

As concerns this clone: This probably arose from a read error, given a far larger clone one base away. This CDR3 is also generated by other DNA sequences in the sample. The V call is TRAV38-2/DV8, the J call TRDJ1, with TRDD2 matching 9 bases. Germline assignment: CDR1 TSESDYY and CDR2 QEAYKQQN. CDR3 length: 21 amino acids. The CDR3 spells CAYRSPAFLPYWGSRTDKLIF. Written as DNA, the CDR3 is TGTGCTTATAGGAGCCCGGCCTTCCTACCGTACTGGGGATCTCGTACCGATAAACTTATCTTT.

By its share, this clone is medium-sized (0.01 to 0.1%). Since a far larger clone is one base different, this is likely a read error. This sequence joins TRDV1 and TRDJ1; TRDD2 matches 7 bases. Germline V gives CDR1 TSWWSYY, CDR2 QGS. J was trimmed by 10 bases and V by 4 bases; bases with no gene match: 15. CDR3 length: 15 amino acids. CDR3 protein: CALGVLPPGVHRLIF. The DNA of the CDR3 is TGTGCTCTTGGGGTCCTTCCTCCGGGCGTACATAGACTCATCTTT.

This clone was seen only a few times. The translation of this DNA and the TCRdb protein of a much larger clone differ at residue 11, probably owing to a read error; the protein shown here is translated from the DNA. V and J are TRAV38-2/DV8 and TRDJ1, with TRDD3 matching 10 bases. CDR3 length: 21 residues. Looked up from germline, CDR1 is TSESDYY and CDR2 is QEAYKQQN. With V trimmed by 1 base and J by 3 bases, 21 bases remained unmatched. CDR3 sequence (DNA): TGTGCTTATAGGAGCTCGACACTATTCCCGCACTGGGGGATTCGGCCCGATAAACTCATCTTT. It translates to CAYRSSTLFPHWGIRPDKLIF.

V and J are TRDV3 and TRDJ1; 12 positions match TRDD3. The ends lost 4 bases at V and 4 bases at J; junction bases unmatched: 16. CDR1 is TVYSNPD, CDR2 GDNSRS, per germline (reference sequence). The CDR3 totals 17 residues. CDR3 residues: CASASYWGIHHVDKLIF. CDR3 DNA: TGTGCCTCTGCCTCGTACTGGGGGATACACCATGTCGATAAACTCATCTTT.

This clone is large in the sample. Other nucleotide sequences from this sample produce the same CDR3. V gene TRDV1 combines with J gene TRDJ1; D gene unclear. The V gene lost 1 base and the J gene lost 3 bases, with 0 bases spanning the gap. CDR3 size: 11 residues. Germline assignment: CDR1 TSWWSYY and CDR2 QGS. CDR3 DNA: TGTGCTCTTGGGGAACCCGATAAACTCATCTTT. It is translated as CALGEPDKLIF.

As regards this clone: One base away lies a much larger clone, so this may be a sequencing read error. The chain has TRDV1 and TRDJ1; tentatively, D is TRDD3 (5 bases). This CDR3 region has 15 residues. V was clipped by 3 bases and J by 5 bases, with 16 bases between them. CDR1 and CDR2 from the germline V gene are TSWWSYY and QGS. This chain's CDR3 is CALGDRFLLEDKLIF. CDR3 nucleotide sequence: TGTGCTCTTGGGGATCGGTTTCTACTGGAGGATAAACTCATCTTT.

A note on this clone: Given a far larger clone just one base away, this is likely a sequencing read error. Other DNA sequences in the same sample also yield this CDR3. The J gene was recorded as TRDJ1; no V gene was called; TRDD3, the table's D call, lacks a check against the DNA. CDR3 size: 24 residues. The CDR3 sequence is CALGELVDLRLVLGDRRYTDKLIF. CDR3 nucleotide sequence: TGTGCCCTTGGGGAACTAGTTGACCTACGTCTAGTACTGGGGGACCGCCGCTACACCGATAAACTCATCTTT.

In its sample, this clone was seen a few times. This likely traces to a read error, being one base from a far larger clone. Within the sample, other DNA sequences also encode this same CDR3. No V segment was called; the J segment is TRDJ1; the D call TRDD3 from the table was never checked on the DNA. This CDR3 comprises 15 residues. The CDR3 here is CASILRGTYTDKLIF. The CDR3 DNA is TGTGCCTCCATTCTTAGGGGGACGTACACCGATAAACTCATCTTT.

This clone is labeled large. The same CDR3 arises from other DNA sequences in this sample as well. The CDR3 sequence: CALGELLVFPATDKLIF. The CDR3 DNA reads TGTGCTCTTGGGGAACTCCTCGTTTTTCCTGCAACCGATAAACTCATCTTT. The rearrangement links TRDV1 to TRDJ1; possibly TRDD2 for D (5 bases). The CDR3 totals 17 residues. Trimming stripped 0 bases from V and 2 bases from J, with 16 bases between. Germline values: CDR1 TSWWSYY, CDR2 QGS.